The present T cell receptor (beta chain) was sequenced within a study of identifying expanded T cells in peripheral blood. Looked up from germline, CDR1 is LNHDA and CDR2 is SQIVND (reference sequence). The CDR3 runs 13 residues. The ends lost 8 bases at V and 2 bases at J; junction bases unmatched: 0. Clones were sequenced by immunoSEQ multiplex PCR, and TCRdb holds only the in-frame ones, with some missing. The table shows 120,000 or so clones, with about 80% occurring only once. The V gene is TRBV19, the J gene TRBJ2-6; 7 nucleotides align to TRBD2. The origin of this receptor is a person aged 18 to 70 in good health. Specimen: blood. Here the CDR3 reads CASGTTGANVLTF. The CDR3 nucleotides are TGTGCCAGTGGGACTACTGGGGCCAACGTCCTGACTTTC.